Below are 15 T cell receptor beta chains sequenced from a single sample in a study of T cell responses to AZD1222 COVID-19 vaccine. Repertoires were generated with immunoSEQ multiplex PCR, while TCRdb's copy carries only in-frame clones and drops some. The sample includes about 120,000 clones, 65% to 85% seen only once; the top ten take around 9.9%. The sequences come from peripheral blood, collected on day 0 of AZD1222 vaccination. The receptors shown here come from an adult in good health.

The V gene is TRBV6-2 or TRBV6-3, the J gene TRBJ2-1; the D is unclear. The CDR3 contains 15 residues. Germline assignment: CDR1 MNHEY and CDR2 SVGEGT. The germline V and J ends were trimmed by 3 bases and 2 bases, with 11 bases remaining between them. The DNA of the CDR3 is TGTGCCAGCAGTTATGGGTTCGAGGCCTACAATGAGCAGTTCTTC. Translation: CASSYGFEAYNEQFF.

This chain links TRBV3-1 (or the pseudogene TRBV3-2) with TRBJ2-2; D possibly corresponds to TRBD1 (5 bases). The germline V and J ends were trimmed by 5 bases and 3 bases, with 13 bases remaining between them. The CDR3 is made up of 15 amino acids. Germline V CDR1 and CDR2: LGHDT, YNNKEL (reference sequence). CDR3: CASSTRQGDTGELFF. The CDR3 nucleotides are TGTGCCAGCAGCACCCGGCAGGGTGACACCGGGGAGCTGTTTTTT.

This clone occurred once. The chain uses TRBV28 and TRBJ2-2, with 9 bases aligning to TRBD1. This CDR3 has 16 residues. The ends lost 6 bases at V and 0 bases at J; junction bases unmatched: 5. Germline V gene lookup returns CDR1 MDHEN and CDR2 SYDVKM. The CDR3 loop is CASSRGTGPNTGELFF. CDR3 nucleotides: TGTGCCAGCAGCCGAGGGACAGGGCCGAACACCGGGGAGCTGTTTTTT.

CDR3 coding DNA: TGTGCCAGCAGGCCATTAGACAGAGGCAATCAGCCCCAGCATTTT. This sequence encodes CASRPLDRGNQPQHF. The gene calls are TRBV6-5 and TRBJ1-5; possible D gene TRBD1, 5 bases. The CDR3 totals 15 residues. The V and J ends lost 6 bases and 2 bases respectively, with 14 bases between them. Per the germline V gene, CDR1 is MNHEY and CDR2 is SVGAGI.

With regard to this clone: A read error may account for a junction end that differs from germline. This sequence joins TRBV4-1 and TRBJ2-5, with TRBD1 matching over 7 bases. This CDR3 is 15 amino acids long. The V gene's germline CDR1 is MGHRA and CDR2 YSYEKL. Here the CDR3 reads CASSRAGTDGEAQYF. CDR3 DNA: TGCGCCAGCAGCCGGGCCGGGACAGATGGAGAGGCCCAGTACTTC.

The gene calls are TRBV7-2 and TRBJ1-6, with D perhaps TRBD1 (5 bases). Trimming left V 2 bases short and J 10 bases short, with 24 bases between. Germline lookup yields CDR1 SGHTA and CDR2 FQGNSA. The CDR3 totals 18 residues. The CDR3 protein is CASSLRVGGVESRSPLHF. The CDR3, as DNA: TGTGCCAGCAGCTTAAGGGTGGGGGGTGTGGAGAGTAGGTCACCCCTCCACTTT.

This clone was counted a single time. V and J are TRBV12-5 and TRBJ1-2; D is perhaps TRBD1 (6 bases). The germline CDR1 and CDR2 sequences are LGHNT and FRNRAP. This CDR3 is 18 amino acids long. Trimming removed 1 base at V and 5 bases at J, with 23 bases between. CDR3 bases: TGTGCTAGTGGTTTGGGTGAGGACAGCCTGCCGATCAATTATGGCTACACCTTC. This encodes CASGLGEDSLPINYGYTF. The full variable domain, in which reference TRBV12-5 and TRBJ1-2 provide the parts outside the CDR3, is DARVTQTPRHKVTEMGQEVTMRCQPILGHNTVFWYRQTMMQGLELLAYFRNRAPLDDSGMPKDRFSAEMPDATLATLKIQPSEPRDSAVYFCASGLGEDSLPINYGYTFGSGTRLTVV.

The chain couples TRBV2 to TRBJ2-7, with 8 bases fitting TRBD1. The CDR3 runs to 13 residues. Trimming at V came to 4 bases and at J to 3 bases, leaving 2 bases not matched to a gene. Germline CDR1 and CDR2: SNHLY and FYNNEI. The CDR3 DNA follows: TGTGCCAGCAGTGGAACAGGGGGCTACGAGCAGTACTTC. Protein sequence: CASSGTGGYEQYF.

The chain has TRBV7-2 and TRBJ1-2, with D perhaps TRBD1 (6 bases). Trimming pared 5 bases from V and 3 bases from J, leaving 13 bases between. The CDR3 contains 14 residues. From germline, CDR1 is SGHTA and CDR2 FQGNSA. CDR3 in amino acids: CASSPTGGDYGYTF. The DNA for the CDR3 is TGTGCCAGCAGCCCGACAGGTGGGGACTATGGCTACACCTTC.

This chain joins TRBV3-1 (or the pseudogene TRBV3-2) and TRBJ2-3, with 10 bases aligning to TRBD2. V dropped 3 bases and J dropped 2; count of bases not matched to a gene: 5. Looked up from germline, CDR1 is LGHDT and CDR2 is YNNKEL (reference sequence). The CDR3 has 16 amino acids. CDR3 coding DNA: TGTGCCAGCAGCCACCTAGCGGGGGCCTCCACAGATACGCAGTATTTT. It translates to CASSHLAGASTDTQYF.

The V call is TRBV5-1, the J call TRBJ2-6; TRBD1 matches at 8 bases. After removal of 5 bases from V and 0 bases from J, the junction contained 10 bases not matched to a gene. The CDR3 extends over 18 amino acids. Per the germline V gene, CDR1 is SGHRS and CDR2 is YFSETQ. CDR3 bases: TGCGCCAGCAGAACTGTGGGACAGGCTTACTCTGGGGCCAACGTCCTGACTTTC. This encodes CASRTVGQAYSGANVLTF.

About this clone: The same CDR3 can be traced to other DNA sequences in this sample. The chain couples TRBV5-1 to TRBJ2-1; 9 nucleotides line up with TRBD2. J was trimmed by 1 base and V by 1 base; bases with no gene match: 0. Germline values: CDR1 SGHRS, CDR2 YFSETQ. The CDR3 is 15 amino acids. CDR3 nucleotide sequence: TGCGCCAGCAGCTTGACTAGCGGGTCCTACAATGAGCAGTTCTTC. Encoded protein: CASSLTSGSYNEQFF.

The chain has TRBV28 and TRBJ2-7, with a possible D match to TRBD2 (5 bases). The CDR3 consists of 15 residues. Germline V gene data show CDR1 as MDHEN and CDR2 as SYDVKM. The V end was cut by 6 bases, the J end by 1 base, with 16 bases between. The CDR3 DNA reads TGTGCCAGCAGCCCCATGAGCGAGGGTTCCTACGAGCAGTACTTC. Its translation is CASSPMSEGSYEQYF.

The chain is built from TRBV28 and TRBJ2-7; 7 bases map to TRBD1. Germline values: CDR1 MDHEN, CDR2 SYDVKM. The J segment lost 2 bases and the V segment lost 7 bases, leaving 11 bases of the junction unmatched. CDR3 length: 15 amino acids. CDR3 bases: TGTGCCAGCACCCGAGGGGGCGTAGGGGCCTACGAGCAGTACTTC. Translation gives CASTRGGVGAYEQYF.

The rearrangement uses TRBV2 and TRBJ2-7; tentative D call: TRBD2 (5 bases). This CDR3 region has 13 residues. The germline V gene has CDR1 SNHLY and CDR2 FYNNEI. The germline V and J ends were trimmed by 7 bases and 6 bases, with 16 bases remaining between them. CDR3 protein: CASTKEFAGEQYF. Here the CDR3 DNA reads TGTGCCAGCACTAAGGAATTCGCGGGCGAGCAGTACTTC.